This T cell receptor beta chain was captured by sequencing in a study of memory CD4+ T cells and cytomegalovirus serostatus. Study context: Donors were healthy Belgian adults, several CMV seropositive and around 24 seronegative. Study-level points and caveats: About 40% of the roughly 150 known CMV-associated TCRbeta sequences appeared in CD4+ memory.

With regard to this clone: Its antigen is not identified.

V was clipped by 5 bases and J by 9 bases; unmatched bases: 7. Germline-derived CDR1 and CDR2 are ENHRY and SYGVKD. CDR3 length: 12 residues. Clones were read by immunoSEQ multiplex PCR, and TCRdb kept only the in-frame ones, dropping some. The repertoire holds under 100,000 clones, with more than 70% as singletons. The sort gate was single viable CD3+CD4+CD8-CD45RO+ cells for memory CD4+ T cells. CD4+ T cells were isolated by positive magnetic selection. V and J are TRBV10-3 and TRBJ2-7, with 7 bases identical to TRBD1. This TCR was recovered from an adult in good health and CMV-seronegative. Sequenced input: memory CD4+ T cells from blood. This CDR3 is CAISLTGEGQYF. The CDR3, as DNA: TGTGCCATCAGTTTAACAGGGGAAGGGCAGTACTTC.